This entry lists 25 T cell receptor beta chains sequenced from one sample in a study of blood T cell repertoires in COVID-19. TCRdb's table, derived via immunoSEQ multiplex PCR, lists solely in-frame clones and lacks some. The data show 150,000 or so clones, with approximately 85% seen just once and under 0.8% held by the top ten. Sequencing was carried out using peripheral blood. The receptor source for this set is a man aged 60 to 75 with COVID-19, enrolled during active disease.

The CDR3: CASSQDHERLARTGELFF. CDR3 bases: TGTGCCAGCAGCCAAGATCATGAGAGGCTAGCGCGCACCGGGGAGCTGTTTTTT. The chain recombines TRBV3-1 (or the pseudogene TRBV3-2) with TRBJ2-2; maybe TRBD2 (6 bases). The germline V gene encodes CDR1 LGHDT and CDR2 YNNKEL (reference sequence). This CDR3 is built from 18 residues. Trimming left V 0 bases short and J 4 bases short, with 18 bases between.

The chain recombines TRBV7-2 with TRBJ2-7; TRBD1 matches 8 bases. The germline CDR1 and CDR2 sequences are SGHTA and FQGNSA. This CDR3 contains 16 residues. V lost 0 bases to trimming and J lost 1 base; unmatched junction nucleotides: 5. Written as DNA, the CDR3 is TGTGCCAGCAGCTTAGCTAGAGGACAGGGATCCTACGAGCAGTACTTC. Translating gives CASSLARGQGSYEQYF.

This rearrangement joins TRBV15 to TRBJ1-3, with a weak D call TRBD1 (5 bases). The CDR3 spans 14 residues. V dropped 2 bases and J dropped 1 base, with 6 bases sitting between them. Germline lookup yields CDR1 LNHNV and CDR2 YYDKDF (reference sequence). CDR3 protein: CATSRQGSGNTIYF. As DNA, the CDR3 is TGTGCCACCAGCAGACAGGGATCTGGAAACACCATATATTTT.

This sequence joins TRBV29-1 and TRBJ1-3, with D possibly TRBD1 on 6 matching bases. V lost 4 bases and J lost 4, with 20 bases in between. There are 16 residues in the CDR3. Germline V gene lookup returns CDR1 SQVTM and CDR2 ANQGSEA. The CDR3, as DNA: TGCAGCGTTGGTGTCAGGGGCCGACGTTCGGGAAACACCATATATTTT. It specifies CSVGVRGRRSGNTIYF.

The chain couples TRBV7-2 to TRBJ1-3; 12 bases fit TRBD1. Germline V gene lookup returns CDR1 SGHTA and CDR2 FQGNSA. The CDR3 loop spans 17 amino acids. After removal of 1 base from V and 4 bases from J, the junction contained 5 bases not matched to a gene. CDR3 in amino acids: CASSLVGQGARGNTIYF. CDR3 DNA sequence: TGTGCCAGCAGCTTAGTGGGACAGGGGGCGCGAGGAAACACCATATATTTT.

This chain joins TRBV27 and TRBJ2-1, with TRBD1 matching 7 bases. This CDR3 spans 16 amino acids. The ends lost 5 bases at V and 3 bases at J; junction bases unmatched: 10. The germline gives CDR1 MNHEY, CDR2 SMNVEV (reference sequence). CDR3 in DNA: TGTGCCAGCAGTCCTTATGCGGACAGGATCTACAATGAGCAGTTCTTC. Translating gives CASSPYADRIYNEQFF.

J is TRBJ1-4 and V is TRBV27, with D perhaps matching TRBD1 (5 bases). The V gene's germline CDR1 is MNHEY and CDR2 SMNVEV (reference sequence). Deletions cut 2 bases from V and 4 bases from J, with 14 bases between. The CDR3 totals 16 residues. The CDR3 region is CASSLPPTELNEKLFF. In DNA form, the CDR3 reads TGTGCCAGCAGTTTACCGCCGACAGAGCTTAATGAAAAACTGTTTTTT.

The DNA for the CDR3 is TGTGCCAGCAGCTTAGAGCTAGGATTTAATTCACCCCTCCACTTT. It encodes CASSLELGFNSPLHF. The chain couples TRBV7-2 to TRBJ1-6; the D is unclear. Germline values: CDR1 SGHTA, CDR2 FQGNSA. V was shortened by 1 base and J by 6 bases, with 10 bases between the two germline ends. The CDR3 contains 15 residues.

The chain uses TRBV5-4 and TRBJ2-5; D perhaps matches TRBD2 (6 bases). The CDR3 is 14 amino acids. Trimming cost V 4 bases and J 2 bases, with 12 bases left between them. Germline CDR1 SGHNT, CDR2 YYREEE (reference sequence). The CDR3: CASSTTGSQETQYF. The CDR3 region has the DNA TGTGCCAGCAGCACGACCGGGAGTCAAGAGACCCAGTACTTC.

This clone was picked up one time. J is TRBJ1-2 and V is TRBV28, with D uncertain. This CDR3 region has 12 residues. Germline CDR1 is MDHEN and CDR2 is SYDVKM. The V and J ends lost 7 bases and 8 bases respectively, with 14 bases between them. The CDR3 DNA reads as TGTGCCAGCAACCACCAGACACGGGGCTACACCTTC. This sequence encodes CASNHQTRGYTF.

The rearrangement joins TRBV7-3 to TRBJ2-3, with D perhaps TRBD2 (6 bases). The CDR3 consists of 16 residues. Germline CDR1 reads SGHTA; CDR2 reads FQGTGA. Deletions cut 2 bases from V and 1 base from J, with 13 bases between. CDR3 amino acids: CASSLAMASGTDTQYF. The CDR3 nucleotides read TGTGCCAGCAGCTTAGCTATGGCTAGCGGCACAGATACGCAGTATTTT.

The V and J genes are TRBV11-2 and TRBJ1-2; 8 bases line up with TRBD1. CDR1 is SGHAT, CDR2 FQNNGV, per germline. Trimming cost V 5 bases and J 4 bases; bases outside gene matches: 6. The CDR3 has 14 amino acids. This CDR3 is CASSSLQGAYGYTF. CDR3 DNA: TGTGCCAGCAGCAGTCTGCAGGGGGCCTATGGCTACACCTTC.

This rearrangement joins TRBV5-6 to TRBJ2-2, with 10 bases lining up with TRBD2. The germline CDR1 and CDR2 sequences are SGHDT and YYEEEE. This CDR3 spans 17 amino acids. The V gene end was trimmed by 3 bases and the J gene end by 1 base; junction bases not matched to a gene: 6. The CDR3 loop reads CASSSSASGRNTGELFF. The CDR3 coding sequence is TGTGCCAGCAGCTCGTCGGCTAGCGGGAGGAACACCGGGGAGCTGTTTTTT.

In this sample, this clone turned up a few times. The chain carries TRBV2 and TRBJ1-5; maybe TRBD1 (6 bases). The CDR3 runs to 14 residues. Trimming took off 7 bases at V and 4 bases at J, with 14 bases between the two ends. Germline V CDR1 and CDR2: SNHLY, FYNNEI. The CDR3 DNA sequence: TGTGCCAGCATGGTAGGACAGTATAATCAGCCCCAGCATTTT. This sequence encodes CASMVGQYNQPQHF.

The rearrangement joins TRBV7-9 to TRBJ2-3; 10 positions match TRBD1. The CDR3 is 16 residues long. CDR1 and CDR2 (germline): SEHNR, FQNEAQ (reference sequence). With 1 base clipped from V and 3 bases from J, the junction kept 4 bases outside the gene matches. The CDR3 is CASSLDPGQGTDTQYF. Here the CDR3 DNA reads TGTGCCAGCAGCTTAGATCCGGGACAGGGGACAGATACGCAGTATTTT.

V is TRBV5-8 and J is TRBJ2-7; D possibly corresponds to TRBD1 (5 bases). The V end was cut by 7 bases, the J end by 7 bases, with 18 bases between. From germline, CDR1 is SGHTS and CDR2 YDEGEE. The CDR3 sequence is 13 residues long. CDR3 sequence reads: CASSSFLGREQYF. CDR3 nucleotide sequence: TGTGCCAGCTCCTCTTTCTTGGGGCGGGAGCAGTACTTC.

This chain uses TRBV27 with TRBJ1-1; 7 nucleotides match TRBD1. Per the germline V gene, CDR1 is MNHEY and CDR2 is SMNVEV (reference sequence). The CDR3 is made up of 14 amino acids. The V segment lost 9 bases and the J segment 2 bases; nucleotides outside the gene matches: 9. The CDR3 sequence is CASKRDRANTEAFF. CDR3 nucleotides: TGTGCCAGTAAACGGGACAGAGCAAACACTGAAGCTTTCTTT.

The chain recombines TRBV18 with TRBJ2-5, with D possibly matching TRBD2 (6 bases). Looked up from germline, CDR1 is KGHSH and CDR2 is LQKENI. The V end lost 5 bases, the J end lost 5 bases, and 18 bases lay between the germline ends. The CDR3 sequence is 15 residues long. Written as DNA, the CDR3 is TGTGCCAGCTCAAGGGACTTTTTACCCGGGGAGACCCAGTACTTC. It translates to CASSRDFLPGETQYF.

This clone was seen a handful of times. The V and J genes are TRBV27 and TRBJ1-1; 8 positions match TRBD1. Germline CDR1 and CDR2: MNHEY and SMNVEV (reference sequence). Trimming took 2 bases from V and 0 from J; bases not matched to a gene: 5. This CDR3 region has 16 residues. In DNA form, the CDR3 reads TGTGCCAGCAGTTTAAGACAGGGGCCTATGAACACTGAAGCTTTCTTT. It is translated as CASSLRQGPMNTEAFF.

The chain has TRBV7-2 and TRBJ1-1; a weak D match, TRBD1 (6 bases). The germline CDR1 and CDR2 sequences are SGHTA and FQGNSA. The CDR3 sequence is 13 residues long. V shed 4 bases and J shed 7 bases, with 13 bases lying between them. The CDR3 spells CASSSEGVGEAFF. The CDR3 DNA reads as TGTGCCAGCAGCTCAGAGGGGGTCGGTGAAGCTTTCTTT.

CDR3 nucleotide sequence: TGTGCCAGCAGCAACCGGGACAGGGCGCAGTATTTT. As protein: CASSNRDRAQYF. V is TRBV3-1 (or the pseudogene TRBV3-2) and J is TRBJ2-3, with 9 nucleotides matching TRBD1. The CDR3 runs 12 residues. With V trimmed by 5 bases and J by 10 bases, 4 bases remained unmatched. CDR1 LGHDT and CDR2 YNNKEL come from the germline V gene (reference sequence).

This chain joins TRBV9 and TRBJ2-3, with TRBD2 identical over 10 bases. The germline gives CDR1 SGDLS, CDR2 YYNGEE. This CDR3 is built from 17 residues. The trim removed 1 base at V and 2 bases at J, leaving 7 bases unmatched. CDR3 sequence: CASSVSASGRNTDTQYF. As DNA, the CDR3 is TGTGCCAGCAGCGTATCGGCTAGCGGGAGAAACACAGATACGCAGTATTTT.

This chain connects TRBV14 to TRBJ2-3; 7 bases align to TRBD1. The CDR3 loop spans 13 amino acids. V shed 5 bases, J shed 7 bases, and the junction held 6 bases outside the gene matches. The germline V gene encodes CDR1 SGHDN and CDR2 FVKESK. This CDR3 reads CASSSQGRNTQYF. The CDR3 region has the DNA TGTGCCAGCAGCTCACAGGGGCGAAATACGCAGTATTTT.

The chain combines TRBV5-1 with TRBJ1-2, with a tentative D call TRBD1 (5 bases). Germline V lookup: CDR1 SGHRS, CDR2 YFSETQ. Trimming removed 4 bases at V and 6 bases at J, with 19 bases between. The CDR3 sequence is 15 residues long. The CDR3 is CASSLVGREGNGYTF. The CDR3, as DNA: TGCGCCAGCAGCCTGGTGGGCAGGGAGGGGAATGGCTACACCTTC. The full variable domain, completed using reference TRBV5-1 and TRBJ1-2, is KAGVTQTPRYLIKTRGQQVTLSCSPISGHRSVSWYQQTPGQGLQFLFEYFSETQRNKGNFPGRFSGRQFSNSRSEMNVSTLELGDSALYLCASSLVGREGNGYTFGSGTRLTVV.

The chain couples TRBV9 to TRBJ1-1; no clear D gene. Germline V gene data show CDR1 as SGDLS and CDR2 as YYNGEE. The CDR3 totals 16 residues. With 1 base removed from V and 1 base from J, the gap between germline ends came to 14 bases. Written as DNA, the CDR3 is TGTGCCAGCAGCGTACTTATGCGGGGATCGAACACTGAAGCTTTCTTT. It encodes CASSVLMRGSNTEAFF.